This T cell receptor (beta chain) appears in the sequencing data of a study of shared clonotypes between healthy human individuals. Free of recent acute infections or vaccinations, the donors were healthy HIV-negative adults. Produced via immunoSEQ multiplex PCR; TCRdb's table is partial and in-frame only. Of 1 million to 1.2 million clones in the sample, 60% to 85% were seen once. The V and J ends lost 3 bases and 4 bases respectively, with 10 bases between them. The CDR3 contains 13 residues. Germline assignment: CDR1 SGHTA and CDR2 FQGTGA. Sequencing was carried out using memory CD4+ T cells from PBMCs. Subset meaning: CD45RA-negative fraction. This TCR was sampled from a man aged 18 to 30 in good health. Some clones in this sample may be carry-over from other donors' samples. The rearrangement links TRBV7-3 to TRBJ2-7; D is possibly TRBD2 (6 bases). In DNA, the CDR3 is TGTGCCAGCAGCTTTAGCGGTGGGTACGAGCAGTACTTC. It is translated as CASSFSGGYEQYF.